A single sample gave rise to the 21 T cell receptor beta chains below, sequenced in a study of CD4 T cells in relation to SARS-CoV-2 and coronaviruses. Method: immunoSEQ multiplex PCR; TCRdb's copy keeps in-frame clones and lacks some. The sample lists some 70,000 clones, more than 80% occurring once. CD4+ T cells from unexposed donors were obtained before the COVID-19 pandemic (2011-2018). The sample was naive CD4+ T cells from PBMCs. The subset was: naive CD4+ T cells isolated by negative enrichment. These receptors all stem from a human donor in good health.

The genes are TRBV27 and TRBJ2-1; 10 positions agree with TRBD2. The CDR3 is made up of 16 amino acids. Germline loops: CDR1 MNHEY, CDR2 SMNVEV (reference sequence). Losses at the gene ends were 4 bases for V and 9 bases for J; bases not matched to a gene: 12. In DNA, the CDR3 is TGTGCCAGCAGTTCCGCCGGGACTAGCGTTCCAAGTGAGCAGTTCTTC. This encodes CASSSAGTSVPSEQFF.

V usage is TRBV9 and J usage is TRBJ2-5; 8 bases are a match to TRBD1. The ends lost 4 bases at V and 3 bases at J; junction bases unmatched: 5. The CDR3 contains 14 residues. Germline loops: CDR1 SGDLS, CDR2 YYNGEE. CDR3 sequence (DNA): TGTGCCAGCAGCTCTTCGGGACAGGAAGAGACCCAGTACTTC. Its translation is CASSSSGQEETQYF.

This chain links TRBV3-1 (or the pseudogene TRBV3-2) with TRBJ1-5; D is ambiguous. Deletions cut 0 bases from V and 3 bases from J, with 12 bases between. Germline V gives CDR1 LGHDT, CDR2 YNNKEL (reference sequence). The CDR3 spans 16 residues. CDR3 in DNA: TGTGCCAGCAGCCAAGATTCGGCAGGACTCAATCAGCCCCAGCATTTT. Its protein product is CASSQDSAGLNQPQHF.

This clone was picked up one time. The rearrangement links TRBV30 to TRBJ2-1; possibly TRBD2 for D (5 bases). Germline CDR1 reads GTSNPN; CDR2 reads SVGIG (reference sequence). The germline V and J ends were trimmed by 1 base and 6 bases, with 13 bases remaining between them. There are 14 residues in the CDR3. The CDR3 bases are TGTGCCTGGAGTGCCCTGGACTTCGGCAATGAGCAGTTCTTC. Protein product: CAWSALDFGNEQFF. The full variable domain, its missing parts supplied by reference TRBV30 and TRBJ2-1, is SQTIHQWPATLVQPVGSPLSLECTVEGTSNPNLYWYRQAAGRGLQLLFYSVGIGQISSEVPQNLSASRPQDRQFILSSKKLLLSDSGFYLCAWSALDFGNEQFFGPGTRLTVL.

The chain employs TRBV6-6 and TRBJ2-3; 11 bases match TRBD2. There are 20 residues in the CDR3. The V segment lost 5 bases and the J segment 1 base; nucleotides outside the gene matches: 17. Germline CDR1 is MNHNY and CDR2 is SVGAGI (reference sequence). The CDR3 loop is CASSPPRLAGNEEGTDTQYF. CDR3 DNA sequence: TGTGCCAGCAGTCCTCCTCGACTAGCGGGAAACGAGGAGGGCACAGATACGCAGTATTTT.

J is TRBJ2-1 and V is TRBV6-2 or TRBV6-3, with D possibly matching TRBD2 (7 bases). Per germline, CDR1 MNHEY and CDR2 SVGEGT. The CDR3 is made up of 16 amino acids. V was trimmed by 5 bases and J by 7 bases, leaving 21 bases between them. The CDR3 DNA reads as TGTGCCAGCAGTACCCCCCGGGAAGGGGGGGGAAATGAGCAGTTCTTC. The encoded protein is CASSTPREGGGNEQFF.

CDR3 DNA: TGTGCCAGCAGCTTAAACCCTAGCTCGATTGCAGATACGCAGTATTTT. Translated: CASSLNPSSIADTQYF. V gene TRBV7-3 combines with J gene TRBJ2-3, with D perhaps TRBD2 (5 bases). The CDR3 totals 16 residues. Trimming stripped 1 base from V and 4 bases from J, with 15 bases between. Germline assignment: CDR1 SGHTA and CDR2 FQGTGA.

The V and J genes are TRBV7-6 and TRBJ1-4, with D maybe TRBD1 (5 bases). Germline values: CDR1 SGHVS, CDR2 FNYEAQ. The CDR3 length is 15 residues. V was pared by 6 bases and J by 7 bases, with 18 bases between. In DNA form, the CDR3 reads TGTGCCAGCAGTCGTTCAGGGACGGGAAGTGAAAAACTGTTTTTT. Encoded protein: CASSRSGTGSEKLFF.

V is TRBV6-2 or TRBV6-3 and J is TRBJ2-5, with 13 bases identical to TRBD2. The germline CDR1 and CDR2 sequences are MNHEY and SVGEGT. V was pared by 6 bases and J by 5 bases, with 30 bases of the junction left unmatched. This CDR3 comprises 23 residues. CDR3 in amino acids: CASSPLRTEPRTSGSTPRETQYF. The CDR3 DNA sequence: TGTGCCAGCAGCCCGCTGCGAACCGAGCCTCGGACTAGCGGGAGTACCCCACGGGAGACCCAGTACTTC.

This rearrangement joins TRBV6-1 to TRBJ2-1; either TRBD1 or TRBD2 may fit D (6 bases each). The CDR3 length is 15 residues. The germline gives CDR1 MNHNS, CDR2 SASEGT. V shed 3 bases and J shed 4 bases, with 13 bases lying between them. As DNA, the CDR3 is TGTGCCAGCAGTGACGGGGGCGGTTTTTACAATGAGCAGTTCTTC. Translation: CASSDGGGFYNEQFF.

V usage is TRBV24-1 and J usage is TRBJ2-1; possibly TRBD2 for D (5 bases). With 4 bases removed from V and 3 bases from J, the gap between germline ends came to 12 bases. There are 15 residues in the CDR3. CDR1 KGHDR and CDR2 SFDVKD come from the germline V gene. The CDR3 is CATSDSGKNYNEQFF. For the CDR3, the DNA is TGTGCCACCAGTGACTCGGGAAAGAACTACAATGAGCAGTTCTTC.

The gene calls are TRBV25-1 and TRBJ1-1, with 12 positions matching TRBD1. With 7 bases clipped from V and 3 bases from J, the junction kept 6 bases outside the gene matches. Germline CDR1 is MGHDK and CDR2 is SYGVNS. The CDR3 length is 15 residues. The CDR3 reads CASTLGTGGHTEAFF. CDR3 nucleotides: TGTGCCAGCACCCTTGGGACAGGGGGCCACACTGAAGCTTTCTTT.

V gene TRBV28 combines with J gene TRBJ1-2, with 7 nucleotides matching TRBD1. The trim removed 7 bases at V and 8 bases at J, leaving 4 bases unmatched. This CDR3 region has 11 residues. CDR1 MDHEN and CDR2 SYDVKM come from the germline V gene. CDR3 loop: CASNEGAGYTF. The CDR3 nucleotides are TGTGCCAGCAACGAGGGGGCCGGCTACACCTTC.

This clone appeared a single time. The J gene is TRBJ2-1, the V gene TRBV28; 10 bases line up with TRBD2. The CDR3 is 15 residues long. The V and J ends lost 2 bases and 6 bases, in that order; junction bases with no gene match: 4. Germline V lookup: CDR1 MDHEN, CDR2 SYDVKM. The CDR3 bases are TGTGCCAGCAGTTTAGCGAGCGGGGGGGTCAATGAGCAGTTCTTC. As protein: CASSLASGGVNEQFF.

The sample holds one count of this clone. Here the CDR3 DNA reads TGTGCCTGGAATCGAGACAGGGGTGTTAATCAGCCCCAGCATTTT. Its protein is CAWNRDRGVNQPQHF. This rearrangement joins TRBV30 to TRBJ1-5; 8 nucleotides line up with TRBD1. The J segment lost 4 bases and the V segment lost 4 bases, leaving 9 bases of the junction unmatched. The germline V gene has CDR1 GTSNPN and CDR2 SVGIG (reference sequence). This CDR3 region has 15 residues.

The V call is TRBV3-1 (or the pseudogene TRBV3-2), the J call TRBJ2-4, with D tentatively TRBD1 (5 bases). Germline CDR1 LGHDT, CDR2 YNNKEL (reference sequence). CDR3 length: 14 residues. Trimming pared 4 bases from V and 2 bases from J, leaving 9 bases between. CDR3 protein: CASSRDSSKNIQYF. CDR3 in DNA: TGTGCCAGCAGCCGTGACAGTTCCAAAAACATTCAGTACTTC.

This chain links TRBV5-1 with TRBJ1-1; 11 bases align to TRBD1. CDR1 SGHRS and CDR2 YFSETQ come from the germline V gene. The CDR3 consists of 15 residues. V gave up 7 bases and J gave up 3 bases; unmatched junction bases: 8. The CDR3 region is CASAFGQGAYTEAFF. The CDR3 coding sequence is TGCGCCAGCGCCTTTGGACAGGGGGCTTACACTGAAGCTTTCTTT.

The chain links TRBV10-1 to TRBJ2-1; no clear D. Germline loops: CDR1 WNHNN, CDR2 SYGVQD (reference sequence). V shed 4 bases and J shed 6 bases, with 13 bases lying between them. This CDR3 region has 14 residues. In nucleotides, the CDR3 is TGCGCCAGCAGTGGAGGTTCCCCTTCCAATGAGCAGTTCTTC. It translates to CASSGGSPSNEQFF.

The chain recombines TRBV7-2 with TRBJ2-5, with D possibly being TRBD2 (5 bases). Germline V CDR1 and CDR2: SGHTA, FQGNSA. The CDR3 has 15 residues. Trimming pared 5 bases from V and 2 bases from J, leaving 15 bases between. CDR3: CASSLWSGTQETQYF. CDR3 in DNA: TGTGCCAGCAGCCTCTGGAGCGGCACACAAGAGACCCAGTACTTC.

The gene calls are TRBV4-1 and TRBJ2-5; D call uncertain. CDR3 length equals 15 residues. CDR1 MGHRA and CDR2 YSYEKL come from the germline V gene. Trimming removed 0 bases at V and 7 bases at J, with 15 bases between. The CDR3 DNA sequence: TGCGCCAGCAGCCAAGATGAATTTAAACCCGGGACCCAGTACTTC. Its protein product is CASSQDEFKPGTQYF.

The CDR3 nucleotides are TGTGCCACCAGTGATCCAGATAACACCGGGGAGCTGTTTTTT. This sequence encodes CATSDPDNTGELFF. The V and J genes are TRBV24-1 and TRBJ2-2; unclear D gene. This CDR3 has 14 amino acids. CDR1 is KGHDR and CDR2 is SFDVKD in the germline V gene. Trimming took off 3 bases at V and 2 bases at J, with 6 bases between the two ends.